Included here is one T cell receptor (beta chain) sequence, with context. The antigen is unknown. This table comes from immunoSEQ multiplex PCR, and its TCRdb copy is limited to in-frame clones, with some not included. The sample holds some 330,000 clones, 75% to 90% seen once. This record belongs to a study of cytomegalovirus exposure and HLA in healthy donors. With V trimmed by 10 bases and J by 7 bases, 7 bases remained unmatched. Germline V gives CDR1 LNHDA, CDR2 SQIVND (reference sequence). This CDR3 has 13 amino acids. Study-wide points: Among TCR beta chains, those listed as cytomegalovirus-associated numbered over 150.

The donors were in the roughly 130-subject validation cohort, distinct from the approximately 610-subject first cohort. Sequenced input: PBMCs. V is TRBV19 and J is TRBJ1-5; 10 bases align to TRBD1. This TCR was recovered from a woman aged 18 to 35 in good health and CMV-seronegative. CDR3 loop: CATTTGGSQPQHF. The DNA for the CDR3 is TGTGCCACCACGACAGGGGGCAGCCAGCCCCAGCATTTT. Full variable domain (rest looked up from reference TRBV19 and TRBJ1-5): DGGITQSPKYLFRKEGQNVTLSCEQNLNHDAMYWYRQDPGQGLRLIYYSQIVNDFQKGDIAEGYSVSREKKESFPLTVTSAQKNPTAFYLCATTTGGSQPQHFGDGTRLSIL.